This TCR beta chain was recovered during a study of cytomegalovirus exposure and HLA in healthy donors. Study-level findings and limits: It was reported that TCR beta sequences correctly inferred the HLA-A and HLA-B alleles for most subjects. Investigators reported 164 TCR beta chains as tied to cytomegalovirus.

As concerns this clone: The antigen is unknown.

Germline V gene lookup returns CDR1 LNHDA and CDR2 SQIVND (reference sequence). V lost 8 bases and J 2 bases, leaving 12 bases between the germline ends. The CDR3 has 13 amino acids. 13 Jbeta primers and 60 Vbeta primers were used for the PCR. Clones were sequenced by immunoSEQ multiplex PCR, and TCRdb holds only the in-frame ones, with some missing. The table lists approximately 130,000 clones, almost 85% of them singletons. The sequence derives from a boy between 2 and 10 years old in good health and CMV-seronegative. The rearrangement joins TRBV19 to TRBJ1-2; D possibly corresponds to TRBD1 (6 bases). The sample consisted of PBMCs. CDR3 sequence: CASQDRLNYGYTF. The CDR3 nucleotides are TGTGCCAGTCAGGACAGACTAAACTATGGCTACACCTTC.